These 15 T cell receptor beta chains came from one sample sequenced in a study of T cells in Graves' hyperthyroidism and ophthalmopathy. It was RNA transcripts that yielded the amplified TCR beta CDR3 regions. Using the HTBI primer set, a first-round RT-PCR was run on the TCR CDR3. One entry per CDR3 protein, called by TCRdb with MiXCR from the multiplex PCR reads. The sample carries some 350,000 distinct CDR3 sequences, about a sixth recorded once. Sequenced sample: blood. The receptors originated from a woman between 18 and 29 years old with Graves' hyperthyroidism that later progressed to Graves' ophthalmopathy.

This clonotype has at least ten counts. V and J are TRBV30 and TRBJ1-1, with a possible D match to TRBD1 (5 bases). The germline V gene has CDR1 GTSNPN and CDR2 SVGIG (reference sequence). This CDR3 spans 13 amino acids. The V end was cut by 5 bases, the J end by 3 bases, with 13 bases between. The DNA of the CDR3 is TGTGCCTGGCGGACTTCGGGGGACACTGAAGCTTTCTTT. Its protein is CAWRTSGDTEAFF.

This clonotype was counted ten times or more. The V call is TRBV5-1, the J call TRBJ1-1; 8 nucleotides match TRBD1. The CDR3 covers 16 residues. Germline CDR1 SGHRS, CDR2 YFSETQ. The trim removed 1 base at V and 0 bases at J, leaving 5 bases unmatched. DNA for the CDR3: TGCGCCAGCAGCTTGATCTCAGGGGGCATGAACACTGAAGCTTTCTTT. Translated, it gives CASSLISGGMNTEAFF.

There are a few counts of this clonotype. The chain employs TRBV27 and TRBJ2-3; tentative D call: TRBD2 (7 bases). Trimming shortened V by 1 base and J by 4 bases, and 9 bases separated the two germline ends. Germline V lookup: CDR1 MNHEY, CDR2 SMNVEV (reference sequence). The CDR3 covers 14 residues. CDR3: CASSLLGGPDTQYF. The CDR3 bases are TGTGCCAGCAGTTTATTGGGGGGGCCAGATACGCAGTATTTT.

This clonotype was picked up many times. This chain links TRBV2 with TRBJ2-5; D possibly corresponds to TRBD2 (6 bases). The germline V gene encodes CDR1 SNHLY and CDR2 FYNNEI. The V gene lost 5 bases and the J gene lost 5 bases, with 15 bases spanning the gap. The CDR3 consists of 14 residues. In DNA, the CDR3 is TGTGCCAGCAGTCGGGACTTATTCACGGAGACCCAGTACTTC. As protein: CASSRDLFTETQYF.

The table lists this clonotype with many counts. This sequence joins TRBV24-1 and TRBJ2-1; no firm D call. V was clipped by 3 bases and J by 0 bases, with 14 bases between them. CDR3 length equals 17 residues. Germline V lookup: CDR1 KGHDR, CDR2 SFDVKD. In nucleotides, the CDR3 is TGTGCCACCAGTGATGAGGCTAGACCGAGCTCCTACAATGAGCAGTTCTTC. Translated, it gives CATSDEARPSSYNEQFF.

This clonotype was seen many times. This sequence joins TRBV27 and TRBJ1-2; TRBD1 agrees at 8 bases. This CDR3 has 15 residues. V lost 3 bases, J lost 1 base, and 4 bases stayed unmatched. The germline CDR1 and CDR2 sequences are MNHEY and SMNVEV (reference sequence). CDR3 residues: CASSFLDRGNYGYTF. CDR3 nucleotides: TGTGCCAGCAGTTTCCTAGACAGGGGTAACTATGGCTACACCTTC.

This clonotype was counted many times. The J gene is TRBJ2-7, the V gene TRBV12-3 or TRBV12-4, with D hard to call. The CDR3 consists of 13 residues. Trimming left V 3 bases short and J 6 bases short, with 12 bases between. The CDR3 here is CASSLSTRAEQYF. For the CDR3, the DNA is TGTGCCAGCAGTTTGAGCACCAGAGCCGAGCAGTACTTC.

The chain is built from TRBV5-4 and TRBJ1-4; D unclear. V was pared by 3 bases and J by 2 bases, with 11 bases between. Per germline, CDR1 SGHNT and CDR2 YYREEE (reference sequence). This CDR3 has 15 amino acids. In nucleotides, the CDR3 is TGTGCCAGCAGCTGGTCCCCGGCCACTAATGAAAAACTGTTTTTT. Translation gives CASSWSPATNEKLFF.

In regard to this clonotype: One end of the junction fails to match germline, which may point to a read error. V is TRBV27 and J is TRBJ1-2, with 11 bases matching TRBD1. CDR1 and CDR2 from the germline V gene are MNHEY and SMNVEV (reference sequence). The CDR3 is made up of 15 amino acids. The CDR3 coding sequence is TGTGCCGGCAGTTCAGGACAGGGGGCGCTAAGTGGCTACACCTTC. Amino acid sequence: CAGSSGQGALSGYTF.

The genes are TRBV9 and TRBJ2-5; D may match TRBD1 or TRBD2 (5 bases each). The DNA end favors TRBJ2-1, so the J call may be wrong. The V gene's germline CDR1 is SGDLS and CDR2 YYNGEE. The CDR3 length is 15 residues. The CDR3 here is CASSVEVGLRETQFF. The DNA for the CDR3 is TGTGCCAGCAGCGTAGAGGTTGGCCTCAGGGAGACCCAGTTCTTC.

This clonotype has a count of ten or more. This chain connects TRBV6-1 to TRBJ2-5; D is undetermined. Germline loops: CDR1 MNHNS, CDR2 SASEGT. V lost 5 bases to trimming and J lost 5 bases, with 9 bases between them. This CDR3 is 12 amino acids long. CDR3 protein: CASSPEVETQYF. The DNA for the CDR3 is TGTGCCAGCAGTCCAGAGGTGGAGACCCAGTACTTC.

This clonotype appeared many times. This chain connects TRBV12-3 or TRBV12-4 to TRBJ1-1, with D perhaps matching TRBD1 (5 bases). The CDR3 runs 15 residues. The V end was cut by 7 bases, the J end by 7 bases, with 22 bases between. CDR3 region: CASTSPGAAGHEAFF. In nucleotides, the CDR3 is TGTGCCAGCACCTCCCCTGGGGCAGCAGGGCATGAAGCTTTCTTT.

The CDR3 protein is CSVEPLGGYEQYF. CDR3 nucleotide sequence: TGCAGCGTAGAACCCTTGGGAGGCTACGAGCAGTACTTC. The rearrangement uses TRBV29-1 and TRBJ2-7; possibly TRBD2 for D (6 bases). The V end was cut by 6 bases, the J end by 3 bases, with 15 bases between. There are 13 residues in the CDR3. Germline V CDR1 and CDR2: SQVTM, ANQGSEA.

The chain recombines TRBV7-9 with TRBJ2-1; TRBD1 agrees at 7 bases. The V segment lost 9 bases and the J segment 0 bases; nucleotides outside the gene matches: 5. The CDR3 extends over 14 amino acids. In germline, CDR1 is SEHNR, CDR2 FQNEAQ (reference sequence). The CDR3 sequence is CASGRDSSYNEQFF. Here the CDR3 DNA reads TGTGCCAGTGGCCGGGACAGCTCCTACAATGAGCAGTTCTTC.

The rearrangement uses TRBV10-1 and TRBJ2-1; perhaps TRBD2 as D (5 bases). This CDR3 contains 16 residues. Germline assignment: CDR1 WNHNN and CDR2 SYGVQD (reference sequence). Trimming stripped 7 bases from V and 8 bases from J, with 24 bases between. This CDR3 reads CASKVPGIWLRDEQFF. Written as DNA, the CDR3 is TGCGCCAGCAAGGTACCCGGGATATGGCTTAGGGATGAGCAGTTCTTC.